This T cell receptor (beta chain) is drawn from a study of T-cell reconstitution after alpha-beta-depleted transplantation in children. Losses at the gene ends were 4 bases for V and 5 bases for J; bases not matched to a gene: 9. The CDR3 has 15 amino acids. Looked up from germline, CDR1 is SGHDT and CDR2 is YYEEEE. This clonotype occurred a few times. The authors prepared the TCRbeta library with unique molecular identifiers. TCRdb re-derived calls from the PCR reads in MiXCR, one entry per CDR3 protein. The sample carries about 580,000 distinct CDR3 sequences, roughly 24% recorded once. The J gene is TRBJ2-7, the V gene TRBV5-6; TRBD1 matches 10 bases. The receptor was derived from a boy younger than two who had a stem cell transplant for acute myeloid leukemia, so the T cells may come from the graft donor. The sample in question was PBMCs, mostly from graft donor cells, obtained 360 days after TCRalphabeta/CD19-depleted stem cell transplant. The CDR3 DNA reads TGTGCCAGCAGCCCCCCGACAGGGGGCCCGGACGAGCAGTACTTC. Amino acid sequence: CASSPPTGGPDEQYF.